Following are 31 T cell receptor beta chains from one sample sequenced in a study of cytomegalovirus exposure and HLA in healthy donors. Both 60 Vbeta primers and 13 Jbeta primers went into the PCR. Produced via immunoSEQ multiplex PCR; TCRdb's table is partial and in-frame only. In the table there are roughly 180,000 clones, more than 75% of which are singletons. What was sequenced was PBMCs. These receptors were taken from a woman aged 25 to 39 in good health and CMV-seropositive.

This clone was counted a few times. V gene TRBV27 combines with J gene TRBJ1-2, with TRBD1 as a possible D gene (6 bases). The CDR3 runs 15 residues. The germline V gene encodes CDR1 MNHEY and CDR2 SMNVEV (reference sequence). V lost 0 bases, J lost 4 bases, and 12 bases lay in between. CDR3 region: CASSLSRRGAYGYTF. CDR3 bases: TGTGCCAGCAGTTTATCGAGGCGGGGGGCCTATGGCTACACCTTC.

The rearrangement links TRBV7-6 to TRBJ2-3; 9 bases are a match to TRBD2. Germline V gene data show CDR1 as SGHVS and CDR2 as FNYEAQ. The CDR3 length is 16 residues. The V gene end was trimmed by 7 bases and the J gene end by 1 base; junction bases not matched to a gene: 9. CDR3 residues: CASTQEASGGTDTQYF. CDR3 in DNA: TGTGCCAGCACCCAGGAGGCTAGCGGGGGCACAGATACGCAGTATTTT.

As DNA, the CDR3 is TGTGCCAGCAGCTTCAGCGGGGGGGCCTGGAATGAGCAGTTCTTC. Amino acid sequence: CASSFSGGAWNEQFF. The chain couples TRBV5-4 to TRBJ2-1; 10 nucleotides agree with TRBD2. This CDR3 contains 15 residues. Germline V gene sequence: CDR1 SGHNT, CDR2 YYREEE (reference sequence). The J segment lost 7 bases and the V segment lost 2 bases, leaving 6 bases of the junction unmatched.

The V call is TRBV10-1, the J call TRBJ2-5; 9 positions match TRBD1. The J call may be wrong; the DNA end is better matched by TRBJ2-7. This CDR3 region has 13 residues. Germline loops: CDR1 WNHNN, CDR2 SYGVQD (reference sequence). CDR3 protein: CASSGPGQGEQYF. CDR3 nucleotide sequence: TGCGCCAGCAGTGGTCCGGGACAGGGCGAGCAGTACTTC.

V gene TRBV5-1 combines with J gene TRBJ2-2, with TRBD1 matching over 7 bases. CDR1 is SGHRS, CDR2 YFSETQ, per germline. V shed 3 bases, J shed 2 bases, and the junction held 1 base outside the gene matches. The CDR3 spans 14 residues. Here the CDR3 reads CASSWDRNTGELFF. The CDR3 DNA follows: TGCGCCAGCAGCTGGGACAGAAACACCGGGGAGCTGTTTTTT.

This rearrangement joins TRBV7-3 to TRBJ2-3; TRBD1 is a possible D gene (5 bases). This CDR3 contains 13 residues. Looked up from germline, CDR1 is SGHTA and CDR2 is FQGTGA. Trimming removed 3 bases from V and 3 bases from J, with 7 bases in between. The CDR3 is CASSLKGTDTQYF. In nucleotides, the CDR3 is TGTGCCAGCAGCTTGAAGGGGACAGATACGCAGTATTTT.

V is TRBV25-1 and J is TRBJ2-2; 16 bases are a match to TRBD2. V lost 5 bases to trimming and J lost 6 bases; unmatched junction nucleotides: 9. Germline V gives CDR1 MGHDK, CDR2 SYGVNS. The CDR3 is made up of 18 amino acids. In nucleotides, the CDR3 is TGTGCCAGCAGTCAACTGGGACTAGCGGGGGGGTATGCCGGGGAGCTGTTTTTT. It encodes CASSQLGLAGGYAGELFF.

This clone was seen a single time. The V call is TRBV18, the J call TRBJ1-2; 7 bases align to TRBD1. Trimming removed 2 bases from V and 5 bases from J; junction bases left unmatched: 8. Germline V gene data show CDR1 as KGHSH and CDR2 as LQKENI. The CDR3 is 15 residues long. CDR3 coding DNA: TGTGCCAGCTCACCAGGTGGAGGGGGCGTGTATGGCTACACCTTC. Translation: CASSPGGGGVYGYTF.

The gene calls are TRBV25-1 and TRBJ2-5; TRBD2 agrees at 10 bases. The CDR3 is 12 amino acids. CDR1 MGHDK and CDR2 SYGVNS come from the germline V gene. V dropped 4 bases and J dropped 14; count of bases not matched to a gene: 7. Written as DNA, the CDR3 is TGTGCCAGCAGTGCGGCTAGCGGGGGTTGTTACTTC. This sequence encodes CASSAASGGCYF.

The CDR3 DNA reads as TGTGCCTGGAGTCGGACTGGACCCTACGAGCAGTACTTC. Translation: CAWSRTGPYEQYF. This chain joins TRBV30 and TRBJ2-7; perhaps TRBD2 as D (5 bases). Trimming removed 2 bases from V and 2 bases from J, with 10 bases in between. Germline V lookup: CDR1 GTSNPN, CDR2 SVGIG (reference sequence). The CDR3 extends over 13 amino acids.

The chain is built from TRBV6-6 and TRBJ2-1, with D perhaps matching TRBD1 (5 bases). The CDR3 is 14 amino acids. Germline V gene data show CDR1 as MNHNY and CDR2 as SVGAGI (reference sequence). V was trimmed by 10 bases and J by 8 bases, leaving 21 bases between them. CDR3: CAISPASAGYEQFF. The CDR3, as DNA: TGTGCCATCAGCCCTGCCTCCGCAGGGTATGAGCAGTTCTTC.

The J gene is TRBJ1-4, the V gene TRBV5-1; maybe TRBD1 (6 bases). V lost 6 bases, J lost 8 bases, and 14 bases lay in between. Germline lookup yields CDR1 SGHRS and CDR2 YFSETQ. The CDR3 extends over 13 amino acids. The CDR3 loop is CASTQGMGEKLFF. The CDR3 DNA is TGCGCCAGCACACAGGGTATGGGAGAAAAACTGTTTTTT. The full variable domain, its missing parts supplied by reference TRBV5-1 and TRBJ1-4, is KAGVTQTPRYLIKTRGQQVTLSCSPISGHRSVSWYQQTPGQGLQFLFEYFSETQRNKGNFPGRFSGRQFSNSRSEMNVSTLELGDSALYLCASTQGMGEKLFFGSGTQLSVL.

The CDR3 protein is CASSLLAGDTGELFF. In DNA form, the CDR3 reads TGTGCCAGTTCCTTACTAGCGGGCGACACCGGGGAGCTGTTTTTT. The chain carries TRBV5-4 and TRBJ2-2; 9 bases match TRBD2. Germline trimming cut 8 bases from V and 3 bases from J; bases unmatched to any gene: 8. The germline V gene encodes CDR1 SGHNT and CDR2 YYREEE (reference sequence). The length of the CDR3 is 15 residues.

This clone was recorded once. Distinct nucleotide sequences in the sample also encode this CDR3. The chain links TRBV28 to TRBJ1-4; 8 nucleotides align to TRBD1. The length of the CDR3 is 14 residues. Germline assignment: CDR1 MDHEN and CDR2 SYDVKM. The V segment lost 5 bases and the J segment 8 bases; nucleotides outside the gene matches: 7. CDR3 protein: CASSRGQGREKLFF. The CDR3 DNA reads TGTGCCAGCAGTCGAGGACAGGGCCGGGAAAAACTGTTTTTT.

The genes are TRBV4-3 and TRBJ1-6; 7 nucleotides align to TRBD1. The V segment lost 1 base and the J segment 6 bases; nucleotides outside the gene matches: 3. The CDR3 has 15 residues. In germline, CDR1 is LGHNA, CDR2 YSLEER. The CDR3 nucleotides are TGCGCCAGCAGCCAAGGGACAGGCCTTAATTCACCCCTCCACTTT. It is translated as CASSQGTGLNSPLHF.

The CDR3 is CASSHPGVGETYEQYF. CDR3 bases: TGTGCCAGCAGCCACCCCGGGGTAGGAGAGACCTACGAGCAGTACTTC. V is TRBV21-1 and J is TRBJ2-7; TRBD2 is the table's D call, not checked against the DNA. TRBV21-1 is a recognized pseudogene. CDR3 length: 16 amino acids.

This clone was detected once. The V and J genes are TRBV10-3 and TRBJ2-3; maybe TRBD1 (6 bases). Trimming took off 6 bases at V and 0 bases at J, with 13 bases between the two ends. This CDR3 has 15 amino acids. From germline, CDR1 is ENHRY and CDR2 SYGVKD. The CDR3 sequence is CAIRSTGLSTDTQYF. Here the CDR3 DNA reads TGTGCCATCAGAAGCACAGGGCTAAGCACAGATACGCAGTATTTT.

This clone showed up just a few times. The chain links TRBV2 to TRBJ2-1; a possible D gene is TRBD1 (5 bases). V was pared by 8 bases and J by 4 bases, with 15 bases between. There are 14 residues in the CDR3. CDR1 and CDR2 from the germline V gene are SNHLY and FYNNEI. CDR3 loop: CASDRLLSYNEQFF. The CDR3 DNA follows: TGTGCCAGCGACAGACTCCTCTCATACAATGAGCAGTTCTTC.

The chain is built from TRBV7-9 and TRBJ2-7; D is perhaps TRBD2 (6 bases). The germline V gene has CDR1 SEHNR and CDR2 FQNEAQ (reference sequence). V lost 1 base and J 7 bases, leaving 17 bases between the germline ends. The CDR3 spans 15 residues. The CDR3 sequence: CASSLGGGGVGEQYF. CDR3 nucleotide sequence: TGTGCCAGCAGCTTAGGAGGTGGAGGGGTGGGGGAGCAGTACTTC.

The chain couples TRBV18 to TRBJ2-3; D is possibly TRBD2 (5 bases). CDR1 and CDR2 (germline): KGHSH, LQKENI. The CDR3 covers 14 residues. V was trimmed by 5 bases and J by 2 bases, leaving 11 bases between them. Written as DNA, the CDR3 is TGTGCCAGCTCAGGTACTAGGTCCACAGATACGCAGTATTTT. Its translation: CASSGTRSTDTQYF. Full variable domain (remainder filled in from reference TRBV18 and TRBJ2-3): NAGVMQNPRHLVRRRGQEARLRCSPMKGHSHVYWYRQLPEEGLKFMVYLQKENIIDESGMPKERFSAEFPKEGPSILRIQQVVRGDSAAYFCASSGTRSTDTQYFGPGTRLTVL.

The V gene is TRBV15, the J gene TRBJ1-3; TRBD1 might be the D (5 bases). V lost 0 bases and J 0 bases, leaving 15 bases between the germline ends. The length of the CDR3 is 18 residues. CDR1 is LNHNV, CDR2 YYDKDF, per germline (reference sequence). CDR3 sequence reads: CATSRDGAGMGSGNTIYF. The CDR3 nucleotides are TGTGCCACCAGCAGAGATGGGGCAGGGATGGGCTCTGGAAACACCATATATTTT.

In its sample, this clone was seen a few times. The rearrangement uses TRBV7-2 and TRBJ2-7; D is possibly TRBD2 (6 bases). CDR3 length: 14 residues. The germline V and J ends were trimmed by 4 bases and 3 bases, with 13 bases remaining between them. Germline lookup yields CDR1 SGHTA and CDR2 FQGNSA. CDR3 region: CASSSRASDYEQYF. The CDR3 bases are TGTGCCAGCAGCTCGAGAGCTAGCGACTACGAGCAGTACTTC. The full variable domain, its missing parts supplied by reference TRBV7-2 and TRBJ2-7, is GAGVSQSPSNKVTEKGKDVELRCDPISGHTALYWYRQSLGQGLEFLIYFQGNSAPDKSGLPSDRFSAERTGGSVSTLTIQRTQQEDSAVYLCASSSRASDYEQYFGPGTRLTVT.

The chain employs TRBV7-9 and TRBJ1-6; possibly TRBD1 for D (5 bases). This CDR3 has 19 residues. Trimming left V 5 bases short and J 1 base short, with 21 bases between. CDR1 is SEHNR and CDR2 is FQNEAQ in the germline V gene (reference sequence). CDR3 region: CASSPGVDVPGSYNSPLHF. In nucleotides, the CDR3 is TGTGCCAGCAGCCCGGGGGTGGATGTGCCGGGGTCCTATAATTCACCCCTCCACTTT.

As concerns this clone: Other nucleotide sequences from this sample produce the same CDR3. V is TRBV7-2 and J is TRBJ2-3, with TRBD2 identical over 12 bases. Germline loops: CDR1 SGHTA, CDR2 FQGNSA. The CDR3 covers 18 residues. J gave up 0 bases and V 1 base, and 5 bases lay outside the gene matches. The CDR3: CASSLVGLAGGSTDTQYF. CDR3 DNA sequence: TGTGCCAGCAGCTTAGTGGGACTAGCGGGTGGCAGCACAGATACGCAGTATTTT. Drawing the rest from reference TRBV7-2 and TRBJ2-3, the complete variable domain is GAGVSQSPSNKVTEKGKDVELRCDPISGHTALYWYRQSLGQGLEFLIYFQGNSAPDKSGLPSDRFSAERTGGSVSTLTIQRTQQEDSAVYLCASSLVGLAGGSTDTQYFGPGTRLTVL.

The chain carries TRBV12-5 and TRBJ2-5; the match to TRBD1 covers 8 bases. The CDR3 extends over 15 amino acids. Losses at the gene ends were 2 bases for V and 8 bases for J; bases not matched to a gene: 10. Germline values: CDR1 LGHNT, CDR2 FRNRAP. This CDR3 is CASGLTPGQVNTQYF. CDR3 DNA: TGTGCTAGTGGTTTGACCCCGGGACAGGTCAATACCCAGTACTTC.

The chain combines TRBV4-3 with TRBJ2-5; no reliable D call. Trimming took off 0 bases at V and 5 bases at J, with 10 bases between the two ends. The germline CDR1 and CDR2 sequences are LGHNA and YSLEER. This CDR3 comprises 14 residues. CDR3: CASSQENFHETQYF. The DNA of the CDR3 is TGCGCCAGCAGCCAAGAGAACTTTCATGAGACCCAGTACTTC.

This sequence joins TRBV6-1 and TRBJ2-7, with TRBD1 identical over 7 bases. The V and J ends lost 8 bases and 2 bases, in that order; junction bases with no gene match: 6. This CDR3 contains 13 residues. CDR1 and CDR2 (germline): MNHNS, SASEGT. CDR3 amino acids: CASSPGGPYEQYF. The CDR3 nucleotides read TGTGCCAGCTCTCCAGGGGGACCCTACGAGCAGTACTTC.

This clone has a handful of counts. The chain has TRBV6-4 and TRBJ2-2; TRBD2 might be the D (5 bases). V lost 3 bases and J lost 3, with 5 bases in between. This CDR3 contains 13 residues. Germline CDR1 MRHNA, CDR2 SNTAGT. The CDR3 sequence is CASSERDTGELFF. The CDR3 DNA sequence: TGTGCCAGCAGTGAGCGGGACACCGGGGAGCTGTTTTTT.

This chain uses TRBV4-3 with TRBJ2-7; maybe TRBD1 (6 bases). This CDR3 is built from 15 residues. Germline lookup yields CDR1 LGHNA and CDR2 YSLEER. V lost 0 bases and J 2 bases, leaving 11 bases between the germline ends. CDR3 DNA: TGCGCCAGCAGCCAAGATGACAGGTCAACCTACGAGCAGTACTTC. Translation gives CASSQDDRSTYEQYF.

The gene calls are TRBV10-3 and TRBJ2-2; 7 bases agree with TRBD2. Trimming took 2 bases from V and 6 from J; bases not matched to a gene: 6. The CDR3 has 15 amino acids. Germline CDR1 is ENHRY and CDR2 is SYGVKD. The CDR3 spells CAISEETSLAGELFF. DNA for the CDR3: TGTGCCATCAGTGAGGAGACTAGCTTGGCCGGGGAGCTGTTTTTT.

This chain links TRBV7-2 with TRBJ1-2; tentatively, D is TRBD1 (5 bases). The CDR3 covers 12 residues. V lost 1 base and J 8 bases, leaving 8 bases between the germline ends. Germline CDR1 reads SGHTA; CDR2 reads FQGNSA. DNA for the CDR3: TGTGCCAGCAGCTTAGGGACACCCGGCTACACCTTC. This encodes CASSLGTPGYTF.